Each of the 32 T cell receptor beta chains below was sequenced from the same sample in a study of monozygotic twins with inflammatory bowel disease. From its re-call of the 5' RACE reads, TCRdb lists each CDR3 protein once, without DNA. Its table lists 200,000 to 250,000 distinct CDR3 sequences. The sample consisted of blood. These TCRs come from a human donor with ulcerative colitis or Crohn's disease, or a healthy co-twin of an affected twin (not recorded which).

This chain joins TRBV27 and TRBJ1-1; TCRdb's D call, TRBD1, is unchecked because there is no DNA. The V gene's germline CDR1 is MNHEY and CDR2 SMNVEV (reference sequence). This CDR3 comprises 14 residues. This CDR3 reads CASSPLLGNTEAFF.

V gene TRBV5-1 combines with J gene TRBJ1-4; TCRdb indicates TRBD1, and absent DNA this call remains unverified. CDR3 size: 14 residues. Germline loops: CDR1 SGHRS, CDR2 YFSETQ. The CDR3 is CASSSGVTNEKLFF. The complete variable domain, with remaining parts taken from reference TRBV5-1 and TRBJ1-4, reads KAGVTQTPRYLIKTRGQQVTLSCSPISGHRSVSWYQQTPGQGLQFLFEYFSETQRNKGNFPGRFSGRQFSNSRSEMNVSTLELGDSALYLCASSSGVTNEKLFFGSGTQLSVL.

The chain has TRBV18 and TRBJ2-3. The length of the CDR3 is 16 residues. Germline CDR1 and CDR2: KGHSH and LQKENI. The CDR3 region is CASSPPVRESTDTQYF. Looking up the rest from reference TRBV18 and TRBJ2-3 gives the full variable domain: NAGVMQNPRHLVRRRGQEARLRCSPMKGHSHVYWYRQLPEEGLKFMVYLQKENIIDESGMPKERFSAEFPKEGPSILRIQQVVRGDSAAYFCASSPPVRESTDTQYFGPGTRLTVL.

The genes are TRBV12-3 or TRBV12-4 and TRBJ2-3; TCRdb designates TRBD1, a call that cannot be tested without DNA. The CDR3 is 15 amino acids. The chain's CDR3 is CASSLPVGGPDTQYF.

The gene calls are TRBV29-1 and TRBJ2-1; TCRdb returns TRBD2, unconfirmable since there is no DNA. CDR1 and CDR2 (germline): SQVTM, ANQGSEA. CDR3 length: 17 amino acids. CDR3 in amino acids: CSVEEGGRNEKMNDQFF.

CDR3 region: CASSQGSLAGGLGDTQYF. The chain employs TRBV4-3 and TRBJ2-3; the TCRdb D gene call, TRBD2, has no DNA to confirm it. The length of the CDR3 is 18 residues. Germline-derived CDR1 and CDR2 are LGHNA and YSLEER.

This rearrangement joins TRBV7-8 to TRBJ1-5; TCRdb outputs TRBD1, but without DNA this stays unchecked. Germline V CDR1 and CDR2: SGHVS, FQNEAQ. The CDR3 has 15 residues. The CDR3 sequence: CASSLSNRGNQPQHF.

The genes are TRBV27 and TRBJ2-2. CDR1 and CDR2 (germline): MNHEY, SMNVEV (reference sequence). The CDR3 runs 16 residues. The CDR3 loop reads CASSSPGLAYTGELFF.

V usage is TRBV30 and J usage is TRBJ1-2. The germline gives CDR1 GTSNPN, CDR2 SVGIG (reference sequence). The CDR3 loop spans 12 amino acids. This CDR3 reads CAWKGANYGYTF.

The chain has TRBV5-1 and TRBJ2-1; lacking DNA, the TRBD2 call made by TCRdb goes unchecked. The CDR3 length is 15 residues. CDR1 and CDR2 from the germline V gene are SGHRS and YFSETQ. The chain's CDR3 is CASSLWDSSYNEQFF. The whole variable domain, remainder taken from reference TRBV5-1 and TRBJ2-1, is KAGVTQTPRYLIKTRGQQVTLSCSPISGHRSVSWYQQTPGQGLQFLFEYFSETQRNKGNFPGRFSGRQFSNSRSEMNVSTLELGDSALYLCASSLWDSSYNEQFFGPGTRLTVL.

The chain carries TRBV20-1 and TRBJ2-3. Germline V CDR1 and CDR2: DFQATT, SNEGSKA (reference sequence). The CDR3 covers 12 residues. CDR3 residues: CSARDAANTQYF.

The rearrangement links TRBV7-9 to TRBJ2-3. CDR1 is SEHNR and CDR2 is FQNEAQ in the germline V gene (reference sequence). The CDR3 has 11 residues. CDR3: CASSFDGTQYF.

The V call is TRBV15, the J call TRBJ1-2. CDR3 length equals 13 residues. Germline-derived CDR1 and CDR2 are LNHNV and YYDKDF (reference sequence). The CDR3 region is CATSRDEVRGYTF.

The CDR3 region is CSASGGYGNQPQHF. V gene TRBV20-1 combines with J gene TRBJ1-5. Germline V gives CDR1 DFQATT, CDR2 SNEGSKA (reference sequence). CDR3 length: 14 amino acids.

This chain connects TRBV14 to TRBJ2-1; TCRdb calls TRBD1, which cannot be checked without DNA. In germline, CDR1 is SGHDN, CDR2 FVKESK. This CDR3 region has 17 residues. The CDR3: CASSHRAGGRIKDEQFF.

The chain carries TRBV18 and TRBJ2-5. This CDR3 is 12 amino acids long. Germline CDR1 and CDR2: KGHSH and LQKENI. This CDR3 is CASSLFQETQYF.

The chain links TRBV11-2 to TRBJ2-3; TCRdb names TRBD1, which stays unverified in the absence of DNA. The V gene's germline CDR1 is SGHAT and CDR2 FQNNGV. CDR3 length equals 14 residues. CDR3 region: CASSPGEGTDTQYF.

The rearrangement links TRBV18 to TRBJ1-2. CDR3 length: 16 residues. In germline, CDR1 is KGHSH, CDR2 LQKENI. CDR3 loop: CASSPTLNQAGYGYTF.

This chain links TRBV14 with TRBJ2-6; TCRdb outputs TRBD1, but without DNA this stays unchecked. This CDR3 has 18 residues. CDR1 and CDR2 (germline): SGHDN, FVKESK. The CDR3 loop is CASSQDGDRYSGANVLTF.

The chain joins TRBV12-3 or TRBV12-4 to TRBJ1-1; as DNA is missing, the TRBD1 call by TCRdb cannot be tested. This CDR3 contains 16 residues. The CDR3 reads CASSQGEQVMNTEAFF.

This chain links TRBV6-1 with TRBJ1-2. Per the germline V gene, CDR1 is MNHNS and CDR2 is SASEGT. This CDR3 contains 14 residues. This CDR3 is CASSEGTGYYGYTF.

The chain recombines TRBV15 with TRBJ2-7. Germline V CDR1 and CDR2: LNHNV, YYDKDF (reference sequence). This CDR3 has 13 residues. The CDR3 protein is CATSRDRGLEQYF.

The V and J genes are TRBV9 and TRBJ2-1; TCRdb picks TRBD2, but there is no DNA to check that call. The CDR3 runs to 16 residues. Germline V gene sequence: CDR1 SGDLS, CDR2 YYNGEE. This chain's CDR3 is CASSTGTSGGAIEQFF.

The CDR3 protein is CASSLDSSETQYF. The chain combines TRBV7-3 with TRBJ2-5; TCRdb selects TRBD1, and the lack of DNA leaves this call unchecked. The CDR3 is 13 amino acids. Germline CDR1 is SGHTA and CDR2 is FQGTGA.

The V gene is TRBV20-1, the J gene TRBJ1-2; lacking DNA, the TRBD1 call made by TCRdb goes unchecked. CDR3 size: 15 residues. Germline CDR1 and CDR2: DFQATT and SNEGSKA (reference sequence). The CDR3 reads CSAPKQGITGRGYTF.

The chain links TRBV3-1 to TRBJ2-7; TCRdb names TRBD2, which stays unverified in the absence of DNA. The CDR3 loop spans 15 amino acids. In germline, CDR1 is LGHDT, CDR2 YNNKEL (reference sequence). The CDR3 loop reads CASSQAGTSAYEQYF.

The chain employs TRBV4-1 and TRBJ2-7; TCRdb designates TRBD1, a call that cannot be tested without DNA. CDR1 is MGHRA, CDR2 YSYEKL, per germline. This CDR3 is 16 amino acids long. Here the CDR3 reads CASSQRLGPQNYEQYF.

The chain couples TRBV12-3 or TRBV12-4 to TRBJ1-6. The CDR3 extends over 12 amino acids. The CDR3 region is CASSQVNSPLHF.

This chain connects TRBV20-1 to TRBJ2-2; the TCRdb call, TRBD1, lacks DNA for checking. Germline-derived CDR1 and CDR2 are DFQATT and SNEGSKA (reference sequence). The CDR3 consists of 13 residues. The CDR3 protein is CSAVKNRAGELFF.

V and J are TRBV5-1 and TRBJ2-3; checking the TCRdb D call of TRBD1 is not possible without DNA. The CDR3 has 14 residues. The germline CDR1 and CDR2 sequences are SGHRS and YFSETQ. Here the CDR3 reads CASSSGGGRDTQYF.

The CDR3: CSARAPGGNQPQHF. V and J are TRBV20-1 and TRBJ1-5; without DNA, the TCRdb call of TRBD1 cannot be checked. The CDR3 spans 14 residues. Germline-derived CDR1 and CDR2 are DFQATT and SNEGSKA (reference sequence).

The chain recombines TRBV30 with TRBJ2-3; TCRdb's D call of TRBD2 is untestable without DNA. The CDR3 consists of 13 residues. The germline gives CDR1 GTSNPN, CDR2 SVGIG (reference sequence). CDR3 sequence: CAWRIPATDTQYF. Combining the CDR3 with reference TRBV30 and TRBJ2-3 gives the whole variable domain SQTIHQWPATLVQPVGSPLSLECTVEGTSNPNLYWYRQAAGRGLQLLFYSVGIGQISSEVPQNLSASRPQDRQFILSSKKLLLSDSGFYLCAWRIPATDTQYFGPGTRLTVL.